This T cell receptor beta chain originates from a study of shared clonotypes between healthy human individuals. Across the study: Three plates each covered CD4 naive and memory; CD8 naive two, CD8 memory one.

V was trimmed by 6 bases and J by 7 bases, leaving 9 bases between them. CDR1 MDHEN and CDR2 SYDVKM come from the germline V gene. The CDR3 is 11 residues long. Healthy and HIV-negative, the adult donors had no recent acute infections or vaccinations. Researchers partitioned CD4+ cells into CD45RA+ naive and CD45RA-negative memory subsets. Source study methods: Junction-only sequences without quality scores came from ImmunoSEQ, so filtering differed. Data came from immunoSEQ multiplex PCR; TCRdb stores just in-frame clones and leaves some out. From that table come the V and J calls and clone size; the DNA was used to work out D and trimming. This table has some 630,000 clones, approximately 79% appearing once.

The TCR sequence derives from a woman younger than 45 in good health. The material sequenced was memory CD4+ T cells sorted from blood. As to subset: CD45RA-negative fraction. The rearrangement links TRBV28 to TRBJ1-2, with unresolved D. The CDR3 nucleotides read TGTGCCAGCAGGGAGGGTGGTGGCTACACCTTC. Encoded protein: CASREGGGYTF.